This T cell receptor beta chain is drawn from a study of vaccination and CD4 T cells after COVID-19. Germline values: CDR1 MNHEY, CDR2 SVGEGT. There are 16 residues in the CDR3. V lost 0 bases to trimming and J lost 3 bases, with 14 bases between them. The Oncomine TCR Beta short-read assay generated sequence data from the DNA of cultured CD4+ T cells. MiXCR, run by TCRdb on the PCR reads, gives a single entry per CDR3 protein. The sample lists roughly 20,000 distinct CDR3 sequences, over 40% occurring once. This clonotype is medium-sized in the sample. Its antigen is not identified. Treatment of the sample: approximately 9-day PBMC culture with coronavirus spike peptide pools or control peptides (ViraFEST assay). On day 3 and again on day 7, fresh IL-2 medium was used to replace half the medium.

The sequence derives from a human donor who had recovered from COVID-19. The material sequenced was CD4+ T cells from blood, cultured in vitro. The chain joins TRBV6-2 or TRBV6-3 to TRBJ1-2; a possible D gene is TRBD1 (6 bases). CDR3 sequence: CASSYSGGRVYYGYTF. CDR3 DNA: TGTGCCAGCAGTTACTCGGGGGGGCGCGTCTACTATGGCTACACCTTC.